This TCR beta chain was identified during a study of T cells in Graves' hyperthyroidism and ophthalmopathy. For this clonotype: What it binds is not known.

Study-level points and caveats: Most thyroid clonotypes that were expanded above 0.001 also turned up in blood.

Amplification yielded TCR beta CDR3 regions, with RNA transcripts as the source. Using the HTBI primer set, a first-round RT-PCR was run on the TCR CDR3. Each CDR3 protein gets one entry after TCRdb re-called the multiplex PCR reads with MiXCR. Here the sample spans about 260,000 distinct CDR3 sequences, about 16% being singletons. There are 14 residues in the CDR3. Germline trimming cut 6 bases from V and 13 bases from J; bases unmatched to any gene: 16. CDR1 is MDHEN and CDR2 is SYDVKM in the germline V gene. Sequenced input: blood. The chain uses TRBV28 and TRBJ1-2; 8 bases are a match to TRBD1. The sequence derives from a woman aged 18 to 35 with Graves' ophthalmopathy. CDR3 in amino acids: CASRTGTGDIAFTF. The CDR3 coding sequence is TGTGCCAGCAGGACCGGGACAGGAGATATCGCTTTCACCTTC.